These 8 T cell receptor beta chains originate from one sample sequenced in a study of graft-versus-host responses after intestinal transplantation. Libraries were prepared by immunoSEQ multiplex PCR; TCRdb keeps only in-frame clonotypes and omits some of them. The table has about 90,000 clones, roughly 91% seen once. Their recognized antigens are unknown. The sequences come from unstimulated CD8+ T cells sorted from spleen or lymph node cells, collected before transplant. Receptors originate from a human donor who was the organ donor for an intestinal transplant.

V gene TRBV5-6 combines with J gene TRBJ2-7; 7 nucleotides line up with TRBD2. The CDR3 covers 15 residues. V was clipped by 0 bases and J by 6 bases; unmatched bases: 9. Germline V gene sequence: CDR1 SGHDT, CDR2 YYEEEE. CDR3 nucleotide sequence: TGTGCCAGCAGCTTGGAGCCGGGGGGTAGGACCGAGCAGTACTTC. Translated: CASSLEPGGRTEQYF.

This clone came up once. V is TRBV29-1 and J is TRBJ2-7, with 9 bases identical to TRBD1. V was clipped by 6 bases and J by 5 bases; unmatched bases: 8. This CDR3 has 13 amino acids. Germline V gives CDR1 SQVTM, CDR2 ANQGSEA. The CDR3 loop reads CSVEGGQGNEQYF. CDR3 DNA sequence: TGCAGCGTGGAGGGGGGACAGGGTAACGAGCAGTACTTC.

The genes are TRBV19 and TRBJ2-5, with TRBD2 matching 8 bases. In germline, CDR1 is LNHDA, CDR2 SQIVND (reference sequence). This CDR3 spans 16 amino acids. After removal of 2 bases from V and 4 bases from J, the junction contained 9 bases not matched to a gene. DNA of the CDR3: TGTGCCAGTAGTATAACGGGGGGGCAGATGGGAGAGACCCAGTACTTC. It is translated as CASSITGGQMGETQYF.

The chain is built from TRBV29-1 and TRBJ1-1; no reliable D call. V lost 3 bases, J lost 5 bases, and 7 bases lay in between. Germline loops: CDR1 SQVTM, CDR2 ANQGSEA. The CDR3 has 11 residues. The DNA of the CDR3 is TGCAGCGTTGACCTATTGACTGAAGCTTTCTTT. Translation gives CSVDLLTEAFF.

This clone was counted a single time. The gene calls are TRBV19 and TRBJ2-2, with 9 nucleotides matching TRBD2. Germline CDR1 reads LNHDA; CDR2 reads SQIVND (reference sequence). This CDR3 is 13 amino acids long. V shed 10 bases, J shed 5 bases, and the junction held 5 bases outside the gene matches. The CDR3 sequence is CATAGGWTGELFF. CDR3 DNA: TGTGCCACCGCGGGAGGGTGGACCGGGGAGCTGTTTTTT.

This clone has a single count. The V call is TRBV2, the J call TRBJ2-3; D may be TRBD1 (5 bases). Germline V gives CDR1 SNHLY, CDR2 FYNNEI. The CDR3 extends over 13 amino acids. Trimming took 6 bases from V and 2 from J, leaving 9 bases between them. The CDR3, as DNA: TGTGCCAGCAGGGACACGTACACAGATACGCAGTATTTT. Amino acid sequence: CASRDTYTDTQYF.

The CDR3: CASGRTTELNQPQHF. The DNA of the CDR3 is TGTGCTAGTGGTCGTACAACAGAACTCAATCAGCCCCAGCATTTT. This chain joins TRBV12-5 and TRBJ1-5; no definite D call. Germline V gene lookup returns CDR1 LGHNT and CDR2 FRNRAP. The CDR3 is 15 residues long. V was clipped by 5 bases and J by 3 bases, with 14 bases between them.

The chain has TRBV2 and TRBJ2-7; D may be TRBD1 (5 bases). Germline CDR1 reads SNHLY; CDR2 reads FYNNEI. Trimming took off 3 bases at V and 2 bases at J, with 14 bases between the two ends. The CDR3 loop spans 15 amino acids. This CDR3 reads CASSDFSGIAYEQYF. DNA of the CDR3: TGTGCCAGCAGTGATTTTTCAGGGATCGCCTACGAGCAGTACTTC.